One sample yielded the 9 T cell receptor beta chains listed below, sequenced in a study of tumor and adjacent non-tumor tissue in lung cancer. No cell sorting was done before RNA was extracted from the tissue. The library came from three nested PCR rounds adapted from ARM-PCR protocols. Each CDR3 protein is one row after TCRdb ran MiXCR on the multiplex PCR reads. Of about 200,000 distinct CDR3 sequences in the sample, roughly 70% were seen once. Sequencing input: lung tumor tissue. All receptors come from a man aged 55 to 69 with non-small cell lung cancer.

As regards this clonotype: The junction departs from the called germline gene at one end, perhaps through a read error. The V call is TRBV4-1, the J call TRBJ2-4; D is unresolved. The germline CDR1 and CDR2 sequences are MGHRA and YSYEKL. CDR3 length: 13 residues. CDR3 bases: TGTGCCAGCAGCCAAGATAGTAGCACTATTCAGTACTTC. Its translation: CASSQDSSTIQYF.

V and J are TRBV5-5 and TRBJ1-3; TRBD1 agrees at 8 bases. The CDR3 length is 16 residues. Germline V gene lookup returns CDR1 SGHKS and CDR2 YYEKEE (reference sequence). After removal of 0 bases from V and 6 bases from J, the junction contained 8 bases not matched to a gene. In DNA form, the CDR3 reads TGTGCCAGCAGCTTGGAGTGGACAGGGAGTGAAAACACCATATATTTT. Its protein is CASSLEWTGSENTIYF.

This clonotype was observed many times. The chain couples TRBV6-5 to TRBJ2-5, with a weak D call TRBD2 (5 bases). This CDR3 is 13 amino acids long. Germline CDR1 MNHEY, CDR2 SVGAGI. V dropped 2 bases and J dropped 2 bases, with 6 bases sitting between them. The DNA for the CDR3 is TGTGCCAGCAGTTACCCGGGACAAGAGACCCAGTACTTC. Protein: CASSYPGQETQYF.

Concerning this clonotype itself: At one end, the junction sequence differs from germline, possibly due to a read error. This chain links TRBV11-3 with TRBJ2-7; D not certain. CDR1 is SGHNT and CDR2 is YENEEA in the germline V gene. The CDR3 runs 15 residues. This chain's CDR3 is CASCLDHGRTYEQYF. CDR3 nucleotides: TGTGCCAGCTGCTTAGATCATGGCAGGACCTACGAGCAGTACTTC.

This clonotype was seen just once. A read error is likely, as this CDR3 ends without the conserved phenylalanine or tryptophan. The V call is TRBV30, the J call TRBJ2-1, with a possible D match to TRBD2 (5 bases). Per the germline V gene, CDR1 is GTSNPN and CDR2 is SVGIG (reference sequence). The V end was cut by 5 bases, the J end by 0 bases, with 5 bases between. This CDR3 region has 12 residues. Written as DNA, the CDR3 is TGTGCCTGGGGGAGCTCCTACAATGAGCAGTTCTTA. It is translated as CAWGSSYNEQFL.

There are many counts of this clonotype. As DNA, the CDR3 is TGTGCCAGCATGCACAGGGCCACACTAGTGGGCAATCAGCCCCAGCATTTT. Its translation: CASMHRATLVGNQPQHF. The genes are TRBV12-3 or TRBV12-4 and TRBJ1-5; TRBD1 is a possible D gene (6 bases). CDR3 size: 17 residues. Trimming shortened V by 7 bases and J by 2 bases, and 21 bases separated the two germline ends.

As for this clonotype: Lacking the conserved final phenylalanine or tryptophan, this CDR3 likely reflects a read error. The gene calls are TRBV12-3 or TRBV12-4 and TRBJ2-1; either TRBD1 or TRBD2 may fit D (5 bases each). This CDR3 region has 13 residues. This CDR3 is CDSSLWGKGEQFL. CDR3 in DNA: TGTGACAGCAGTTTGTGGGGGAAGGGTGAGCAGTTCCTC.

In this sample, this clonotype turned up a few times. The chain is built from TRBV5-1 and TRBJ2-7, with TRBD2 matching 8 bases. The CDR3 runs to 16 residues. The V gene's germline CDR1 is SGHRS and CDR2 YFSETQ. V lost 1 base and J lost 0; bases outside the gene matches: 6. DNA for the CDR3: TGCGCCAGCAGCTTGCAAGGGAGCGGGAGCTCCTACGAGCAGTACTTC. As protein: CASSLQGSGSSYEQYF.

The chain employs TRBV20-1 and TRBJ2-6; no definite D call. This CDR3 has 18 residues. CDR1 DFQATT and CDR2 SNEGSKA come from the germline V gene (reference sequence). V was cut by 6 bases and J by 3 bases, with 24 bases left in between. The CDR3 loop reads CSAKPLIGEICGANVLTF. The CDR3 DNA follows: TGCAGTGCCAAACCCCTAATAGGTGAAATCTGTGGGGCCAACGTCCTGACTTTC.